This TCR beta chain was identified in a study of CD8 T cells in ankylosing spondylitis. The CDR3 consists of 13 residues. CDR1 SNHLY and CDR2 FYNNEI come from the germline V gene. V was cut by 4 bases and J by 1 base, with 7 bases left in between. One entry per CDR3 protein, called by TCRdb with MiXCR from the 5' RACE reads. The data show 300,000 to 350,000 distinct CDR3 sequences, 20% seen once. This clonotype was recorded a few times. The sequenced sample consisted of blood, either unsorted or a sorted T cell fraction (not recorded which). This TCR was recovered from a female donor with ankylosing spondylitis or in good health (not recorded which). This chain uses TRBV2 with TRBJ1-1; D call uncertain. Here the CDR3 reads CASSAAANTEAFF. CDR3 bases: TGTGCCAGCAGTGCGGCAGCGAACACTGAAGCTTTCTTT.